This T cell receptor beta chain is from a study of blood T cell repertoires in COVID-19. Overall study: Samples taken during acute and convalescent COVID-19 were collected in the United States, Italy and Spain. From T cells, B-cell-depleted T cells, or PBMCs came the material, which was cDNA or gDNA.

Authors' processing steps: Estimation of nucleated cell counts was performed using reference gene primer amplification. The repertoire was sequenced with immunoSEQ multiplex PCR; TCRdb's copy has only in-frame clones and lacks some. The DNA gave D and trimming, while V, J and clone size come from that table. The profile shows just over 150,000 clones, approximately 95% of them singletons. This CDR3 is 17 amino acids long. The ends lost 7 bases at V and 6 bases at J; junction bases unmatched: 13. CDR1 is LNHDA, CDR2 SQIVND, per germline (reference sequence). The sequence was obtained from a woman aged 45-59 years with acute or convalescent COVID-19. The chain carries TRBV19 and TRBJ1-5; 12 bases fit TRBD1. Sequenced: peripheral blood. This CDR3 reads CASTTSGTGGVGQPQHF. In nucleotides, the CDR3 is TGTGCCAGTACCACCTCCGGGACAGGGGGCGTGGGTCAGCCCCAGCATTTT.